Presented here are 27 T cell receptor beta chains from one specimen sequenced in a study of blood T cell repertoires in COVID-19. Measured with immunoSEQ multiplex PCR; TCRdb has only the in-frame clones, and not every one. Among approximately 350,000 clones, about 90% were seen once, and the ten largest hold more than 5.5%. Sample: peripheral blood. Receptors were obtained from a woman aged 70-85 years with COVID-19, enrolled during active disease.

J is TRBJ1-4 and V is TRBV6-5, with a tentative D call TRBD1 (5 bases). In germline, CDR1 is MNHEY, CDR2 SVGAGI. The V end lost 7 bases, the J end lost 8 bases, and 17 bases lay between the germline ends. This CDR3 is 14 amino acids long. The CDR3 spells CASTGGGIGEKLFF. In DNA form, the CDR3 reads TGTGCCAGCACTGGGGGGGGGATAGGCGAAAAACTGTTTTTT.

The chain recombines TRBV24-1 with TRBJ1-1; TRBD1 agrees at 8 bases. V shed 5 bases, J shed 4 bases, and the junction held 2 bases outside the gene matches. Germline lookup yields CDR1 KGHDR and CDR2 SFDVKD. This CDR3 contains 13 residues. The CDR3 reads CATSAGTGTEAFF. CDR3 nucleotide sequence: TGTGCCACCAGTGCCGGGACAGGCACTGAAGCTTTCTTT.

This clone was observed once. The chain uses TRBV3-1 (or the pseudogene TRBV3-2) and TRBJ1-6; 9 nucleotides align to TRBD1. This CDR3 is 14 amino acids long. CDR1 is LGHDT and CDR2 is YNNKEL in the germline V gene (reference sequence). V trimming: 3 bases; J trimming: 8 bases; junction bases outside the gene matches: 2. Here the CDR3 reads CASSQGQGDSPLHF. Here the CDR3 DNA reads TGTGCCAGCAGCCAGGGACAGGGCGATTCACCCCTCCACTTT.

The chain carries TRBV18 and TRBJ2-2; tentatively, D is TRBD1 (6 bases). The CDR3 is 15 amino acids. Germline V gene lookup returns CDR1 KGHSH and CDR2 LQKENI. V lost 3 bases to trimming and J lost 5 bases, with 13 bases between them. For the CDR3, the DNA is TGTGCCAGCTCACCTCCGCTACAGGGAACCGGGGAGCTGTTTTTT. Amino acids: CASSPPLQGTGELFF.

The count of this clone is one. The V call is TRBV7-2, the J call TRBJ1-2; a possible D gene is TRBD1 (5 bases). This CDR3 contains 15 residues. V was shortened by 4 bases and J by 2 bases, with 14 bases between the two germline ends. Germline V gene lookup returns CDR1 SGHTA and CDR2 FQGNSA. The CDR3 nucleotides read TGTGCCAGCAGCTCCCCCCTGGGGGGGAACTATGGCTACACCTTC. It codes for CASSSPLGGNYGYTF.

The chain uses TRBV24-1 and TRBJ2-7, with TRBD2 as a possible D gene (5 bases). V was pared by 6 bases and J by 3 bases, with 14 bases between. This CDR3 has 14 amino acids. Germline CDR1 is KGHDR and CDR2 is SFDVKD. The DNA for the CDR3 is TGTGCCACCAGTTACTGTCAGCGGTACTACGAGCAGTACTTC. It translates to CATSYCQRYYEQYF.

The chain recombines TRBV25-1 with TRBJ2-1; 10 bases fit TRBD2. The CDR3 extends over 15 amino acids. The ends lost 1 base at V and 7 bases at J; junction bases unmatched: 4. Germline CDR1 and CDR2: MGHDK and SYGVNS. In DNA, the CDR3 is TGTGCCAGCAGTGAATCACTAGCGGGAAGGAATGAGCAGTTCTTC. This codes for CASSESLAGRNEQFF. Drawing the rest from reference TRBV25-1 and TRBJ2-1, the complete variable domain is EADIYQTPRYLVIGTGKKITLECSQTMGHDKMYWYQQDPGMELHLIHYSYGVNSTEKGDLSSESTVSRIRTEHFPLTLESARPSHTSQYLCASSESLAGRNEQFFGPGTRLTVL.

CDR3 amino acids: CATSDRGLDYGYTF. The CDR3 bases are TGTGCCACCAGTGATCGAGGACTGGACTATGGCTACACCTTC. The chain carries TRBV24-1 and TRBJ1-2; unclear D gene. Trimming removed 3 bases at V and 3 bases at J, with 10 bases between. The CDR3 runs to 14 residues. Germline V gene lookup returns CDR1 KGHDR and CDR2 SFDVKD.

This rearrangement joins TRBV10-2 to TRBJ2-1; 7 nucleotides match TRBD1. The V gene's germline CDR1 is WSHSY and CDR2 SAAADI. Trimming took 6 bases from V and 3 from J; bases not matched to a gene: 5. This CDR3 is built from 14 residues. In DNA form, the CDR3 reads TGCGCCAGCAGCCGGGACAGCAACTACAATGAGCAGTTCTTC. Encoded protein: CASSRDSNYNEQFF.

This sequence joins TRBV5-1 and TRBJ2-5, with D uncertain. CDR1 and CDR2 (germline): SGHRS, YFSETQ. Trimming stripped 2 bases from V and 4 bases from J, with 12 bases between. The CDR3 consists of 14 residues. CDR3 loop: CASSFGPQVETQYF. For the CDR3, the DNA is TGCGCCAGCAGCTTTGGGCCCCAAGTAGAGACCCAGTACTTC.

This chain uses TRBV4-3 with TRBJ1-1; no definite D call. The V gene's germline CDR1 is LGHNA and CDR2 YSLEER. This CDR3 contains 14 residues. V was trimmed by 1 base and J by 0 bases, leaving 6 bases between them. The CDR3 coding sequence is TGCGCCAGCAGCCAAGGAGTATTGAACACTGAAGCTTTCTTT. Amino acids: CASSQGVLNTEAFF.

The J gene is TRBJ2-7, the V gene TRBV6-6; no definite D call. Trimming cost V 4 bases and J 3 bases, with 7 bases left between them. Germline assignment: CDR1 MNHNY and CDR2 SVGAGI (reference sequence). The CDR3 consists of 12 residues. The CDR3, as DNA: TGTGCCAGCAGTTTACAGAGCTACGAGCAGTACTTC. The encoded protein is CASSLQSYEQYF.

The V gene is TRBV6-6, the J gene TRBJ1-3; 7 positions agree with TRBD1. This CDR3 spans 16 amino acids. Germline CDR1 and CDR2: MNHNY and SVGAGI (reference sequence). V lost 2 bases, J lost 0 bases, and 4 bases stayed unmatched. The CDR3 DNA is TGTGCCAGCAGTTACCGAGGGACAGACTCTGGAAACACCATATATTTT. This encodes CASSYRGTDSGNTIYF.

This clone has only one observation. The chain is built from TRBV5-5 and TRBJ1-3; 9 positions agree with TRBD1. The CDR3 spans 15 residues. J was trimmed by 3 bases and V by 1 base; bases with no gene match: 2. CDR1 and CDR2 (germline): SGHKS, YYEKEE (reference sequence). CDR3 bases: TGTGCCAGCAGCTTGCGGACAGGGGATGGAAACACCATATATTTT. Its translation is CASSLRTGDGNTIYF.

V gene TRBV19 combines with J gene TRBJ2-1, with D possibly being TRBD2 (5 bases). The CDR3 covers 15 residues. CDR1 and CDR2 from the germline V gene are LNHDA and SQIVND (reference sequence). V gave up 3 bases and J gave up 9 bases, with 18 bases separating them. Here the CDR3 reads CASSMVGLVRSEQFF. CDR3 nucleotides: TGTGCCAGTAGTATGGTCGGACTGGTGCGGAGTGAGCAGTTCTTC. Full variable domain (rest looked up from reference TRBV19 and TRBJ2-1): DGGITQSPKYLFRKEGQNVTLSCEQNLNHDAMYWYRQDPGQGLRLIYYSQIVNDFQKGDIAEGYSVSREKKESFPLTVTSAQKNPTAFYLCASSMVGLVRSEQFFGPGTRLTVL.

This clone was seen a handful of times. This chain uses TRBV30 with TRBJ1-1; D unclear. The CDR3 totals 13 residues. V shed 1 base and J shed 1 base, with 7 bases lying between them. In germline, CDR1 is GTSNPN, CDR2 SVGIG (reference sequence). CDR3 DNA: TGTGCCTGGAGTGCGCAGGCGAACACTGAAGCTTTCTTT. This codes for CAWSAQANTEAFF.

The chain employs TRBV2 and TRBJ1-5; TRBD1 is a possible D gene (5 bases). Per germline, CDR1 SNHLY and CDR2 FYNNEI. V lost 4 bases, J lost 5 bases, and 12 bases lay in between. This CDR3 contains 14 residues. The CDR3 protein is CASSGPGRDQPQHF. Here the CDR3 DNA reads TGTGCCAGCAGTGGTCCAGGGAGGGATCAGCCCCAGCATTTT.

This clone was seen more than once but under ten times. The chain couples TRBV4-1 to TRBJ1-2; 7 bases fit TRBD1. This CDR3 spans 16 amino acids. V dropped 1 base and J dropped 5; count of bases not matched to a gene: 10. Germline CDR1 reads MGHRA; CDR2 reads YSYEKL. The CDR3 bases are TGCGCCAGCAGCCAAGTCTCCGGGACAGCTATTTATGGCTACACCTTC. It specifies CASSQVSGTAIYGYTF.

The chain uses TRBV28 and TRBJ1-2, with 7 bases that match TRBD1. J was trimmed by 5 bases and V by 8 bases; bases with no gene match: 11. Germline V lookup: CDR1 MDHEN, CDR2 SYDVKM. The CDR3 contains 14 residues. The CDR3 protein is CASEEAGGKYGYTF. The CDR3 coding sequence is TGTGCCAGCGAAGAGGCAGGGGGAAAATATGGCTACACCTTC.

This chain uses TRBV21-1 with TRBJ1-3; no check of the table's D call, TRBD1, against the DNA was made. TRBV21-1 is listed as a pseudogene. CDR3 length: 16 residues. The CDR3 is CASSKKGDRSGNTIYF. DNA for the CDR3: TGTGCCAGCAGCAAAAAGGGGGACCGCTCTGGAAACACCATATATTTT.

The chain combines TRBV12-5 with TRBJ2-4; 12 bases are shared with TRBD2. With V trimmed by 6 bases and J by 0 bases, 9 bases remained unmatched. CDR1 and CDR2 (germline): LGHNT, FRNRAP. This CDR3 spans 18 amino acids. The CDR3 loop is CASGRRLAGDSAKNIQYF. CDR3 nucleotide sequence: TGTGCTAGTGGCCGCCGACTAGCGGGGGACTCAGCCAAAAACATTCAGTACTTC.

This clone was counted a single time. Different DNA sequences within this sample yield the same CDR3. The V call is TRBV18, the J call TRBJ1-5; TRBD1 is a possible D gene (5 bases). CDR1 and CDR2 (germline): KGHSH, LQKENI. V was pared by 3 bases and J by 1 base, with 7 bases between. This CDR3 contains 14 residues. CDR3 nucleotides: TGTGCCAGCTCACCGGGGGGGAGCAATCAGCCCCAGCATTTT. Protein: CASSPGGSNQPQHF.

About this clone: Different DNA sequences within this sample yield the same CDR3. CDR3 sequence: CASSLDRVNTEAFF. In nucleotides, the CDR3 is TGTGCCAGCAGCTTAGACAGGGTGAACACTGAAGCTTTCTTT. The gene calls are TRBV6-5 and TRBJ1-1, with 7 positions matching TRBD1. The germline gives CDR1 MNHEY, CDR2 SVGAGI. V gave up 6 bases and J gave up 0 bases; unmatched junction bases: 4. This CDR3 contains 14 residues.

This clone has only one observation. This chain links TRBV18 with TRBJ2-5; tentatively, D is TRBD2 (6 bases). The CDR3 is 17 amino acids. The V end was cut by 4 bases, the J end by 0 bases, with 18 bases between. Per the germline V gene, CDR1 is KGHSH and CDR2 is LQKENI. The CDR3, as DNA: TGTGCCAGCTCACAGATCGGCGGGACGGCCTACCAAGAGACCCAGTACTTC. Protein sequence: CASSQIGGTAYQETQYF.

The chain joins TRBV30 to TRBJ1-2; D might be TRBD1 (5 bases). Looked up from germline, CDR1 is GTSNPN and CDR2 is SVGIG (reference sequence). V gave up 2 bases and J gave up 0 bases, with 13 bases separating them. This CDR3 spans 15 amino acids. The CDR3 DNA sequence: TGTGCCTGGAGTAACCAAGGGGAAGCTAACTATGGCTACACCTTC. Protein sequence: CAWSNQGEANYGYTF.

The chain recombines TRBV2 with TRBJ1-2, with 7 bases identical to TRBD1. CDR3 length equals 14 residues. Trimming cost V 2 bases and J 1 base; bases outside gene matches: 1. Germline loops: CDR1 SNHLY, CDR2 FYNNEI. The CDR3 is CASSEQGDNYGYTF. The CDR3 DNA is TGTGCCAGCAGTGAACAGGGGGATAACTATGGCTACACCTTC.

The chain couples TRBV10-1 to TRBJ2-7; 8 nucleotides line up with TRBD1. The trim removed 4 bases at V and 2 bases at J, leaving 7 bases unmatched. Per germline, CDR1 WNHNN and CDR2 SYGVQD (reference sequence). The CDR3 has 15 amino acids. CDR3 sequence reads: CASSVGTGFPYEQYF. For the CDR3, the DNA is TGCGCCAGCAGTGTTGGGACAGGATTCCCCTACGAGCAGTACTTC.